This T cell receptor (beta chain) stems from a study of blood T cell repertoires in COVID-19. Each participant's cohort was designated according to participant-reported clinical history. Two negative PCRs, clearance, or symptom resolution had been documented for recovered Cohort 3 donors. The CDR3 runs 16 residues. Germline V lookup: CDR1 SGHRS, CDR2 YFSETQ. V lost 4 bases and J lost 3; bases outside the gene matches: 10. The table came from immunoSEQ multiplex PCR; TCRdb's copy has only in-frame clones and leaves some out. Among around 310,000 clones listed, roughly 89% were seen once. Sequenced sample: PBMCs or T cells enriched from blood (not recorded which). This receptor was obtained from a woman younger than 45 who had recovered from COVID-19. The chain combines TRBV5-1 with TRBJ2-3; TRBD2 matches 8 bases. CDR3 sequence: CASSPLVAGRTDTQYF. The CDR3 DNA reads TGCGCCAGCAGCCCTTTAGTAGCGGGAAGGACAGATACGCAGTATTTT. Based on the CDR3 plus reference TRBV5-1 and TRBJ2-3, the full variable domain is KAGVTQTPRYLIKTRGQQVTLSCSPISGHRSVSWYQQTPGQGLQFLFEYFSETQRNKGNFPGRFSGRQFSNSRSEMNVSTLELGDSALYLCASSPLVAGRTDTQYFGPGTRLTVL.